Below, 13 T cell receptor beta chains from the same sample are listed, as sequenced in a study of T cell repertoires in cytomegalovirus infection. No antigen has been identified for these receptors. TCRdb processed the reads anew with MiXCR; each CDR3 protein has one entry. In the table there are 450,000 to 650,000 distinct CDR3 sequences, around two fifths of which are singletons. This specimen was cultured PBMCs, taken from culture after CMV antigen stimulation. These receptors all stem from a human donor in good health (CMV status not recorded). Some clones in this sample may be carry-over from other donors' samples.

The chain couples TRBV7-6 to TRBJ1-5, with 9 bases identical to TRBD1. The germline V gene encodes CDR1 SGHVS and CDR2 FNYEAQ. The CDR3 is 14 amino acids. J gave up 6 bases and V 5 bases, and 5 bases lay outside the gene matches. In DNA form, the CDR3 reads TGTGCCAGCAGCCCCACAGGGGGCGTTCAGCCCCAGCATTTT. This codes for CASSPTGGVQPQHF. Complete variable domain (other parts from reference TRBV7-6 and TRBJ1-5): GAGVSQSPRYKVTKRGQDVALRCDPISGHVSLYWYRQALGQGPEFLTYFNYEAQQDKSGLPNDRFSAERPEGSISTLTIQRTEQRDSAMYRCASSPTGGVQPQHFGDGTRLSIL.

V usage is TRBV12-5 and J usage is TRBJ1-1; D call uncertain. The CDR3 contains 13 residues. V dropped 7 bases and J dropped 4 bases, with 13 bases sitting between them. Germline-derived CDR1 and CDR2 are LGHNT and FRNRAP. The CDR3, as DNA: TGTGCTAGTGCCCCCGCAGGTGGCACTGAAGCTTTCTTT. Translating gives CASAPAGGTEAFF.

The chain uses TRBV7-2 and TRBJ2-7; no clear D. The CDR3 has 13 residues. The V end lost 6 bases, the J end lost 7 bases, and 16 bases lay between the germline ends. Per the germline V gene, CDR1 is SGHTA and CDR2 is FQGNSA. Here the CDR3 reads CASSLTDHQEQYF. Written as DNA, the CDR3 is TGTGCCAGCAGTCTTACGGACCACCAAGAGCAGTACTTC.

This clonotype was seen repeatedly, ten times or more. This rearrangement joins TRBV7-2 to TRBJ2-7, with TRBD2 matching 11 bases. V was pared by 2 bases and J by 7 bases, with 16 bases of the junction left unmatched. In germline, CDR1 is SGHTA, CDR2 FQGNSA. The CDR3 runs 18 residues. The CDR3 is CASSLSGTSGTRYGEQYF. DNA for the CDR3: TGTGCCAGCAGCTTATCTGGGACTAGCGGAACCCGGTACGGGGAGCAGTACTTC.

This clonotype has only a few counts. The chain recombines TRBV4-3 with TRBJ2-6, with no clear D. From germline, CDR1 is LGHNA and CDR2 YSLEER. V lost 4 bases to trimming and J lost 1 base, with 8 bases between them. The CDR3 has 15 amino acids. The CDR3 protein is CASSLAHSGANVLTF. CDR3 nucleotides: TGCGCCAGCAGCCTAGCCCATTCTGGGGCCAACGTCCTGACTTTC.

The gene calls are TRBV7-2 and TRBJ1-1, with D perhaps matching TRBD1 (5 bases). CDR3 size: 14 residues. Trimming stripped 5 bases from V and 5 bases from J, with 15 bases between. Per the germline V gene, CDR1 is SGHTA and CDR2 is FQGNSA. CDR3 sequence: CASSNFGAITEAFF. The CDR3 DNA reads TGTGCCAGCAGCAACTTCGGGGCGATAACTGAAGCTTTCTTT. The full variable domain, with the rest looked up from reference TRBV7-2 and TRBJ1-1, is GAGVSQSPSNKVTEKGKDVELRCDPISGHTALYWYRQSLGQGLEFLIYFQGNSAPDKSGLPSDRFSAERTGGSVSTLTIQRTQQEDSAVYLCASSNFGAITEAFFGQGTRLTVV.

In its sample, this clonotype was seen once. The rearrangement joins TRBV7-9 to TRBJ1-6; D is undetermined. The germline V gene has CDR1 SEHNR and CDR2 FQNEAQ (reference sequence). Trimming shortened V by 5 bases and J by 8 bases, and 22 bases separated the two germline ends. CDR3 length: 17 residues. The DNA of the CDR3 is TGTGCCAGCAGCCAAAACATAGGGCAGGCCCGTGATTCACCCCTCCACTTT. Protein product: CASSQNIGQARDSPLHF. Looking up the rest from reference TRBV7-9 and TRBJ1-6 gives the full variable domain: DTGVSQNPRHKITKRGQNVTFRCDPISEHNRLYWYRQTLGQGPEFLTYFQNEAQLEKSRLLSDRFSAERPKGSFSTLEIQRTEQGDSAMYLCASSQNIGQARDSPLHFGNGTRLTVT.

This chain uses TRBV7-2 with TRBJ2-1; TRBD2 agrees at 7 bases. This CDR3 is built from 17 residues. V was pared by 4 bases and J by 5 bases, with 14 bases of the junction left unmatched. Germline V gives CDR1 SGHTA, CDR2 FQGNSA. The CDR3 loop reads CASSSQLGASGNNEQFF. The CDR3 coding sequence is TGTGCCAGCAGCTCCCAACTCGGGGCTAGCGGAAACAATGAGCAGTTCTTC.

The genes are TRBV7-4 and TRBJ1-1; D not certain. CDR3 size: 14 residues. Germline CDR1 is SGHVT and CDR2 is SQSDAQ. Trimming left V 1 base short and J 6 bases short, with 12 bases between. CDR3 in DNA: TGTGCCAGCAGCTTAGACGGGTTGCCCCCTGAAGCTTTCTTT. Protein: CASSLDGLPPEAFF.

This clonotype was detected only a few times. This chain connects TRBV7-6 to TRBJ2-1; D might be TRBD2 (6 bases). CDR3 length equals 13 residues. Germline CDR1 and CDR2: SGHVS and FNYEAQ. Trimming took off 5 bases at V and 9 bases at J, with 14 bases between the two ends. The CDR3 coding sequence is TGTGCCAGCAGCCCGACTAGGACGGGTGAGCAGTTCTTC. Translated, it gives CASSPTRTGEQFF. Full variable domain (outside the CDR3, taken from reference TRBV7-6 and TRBJ2-1): GAGVSQSPRYKVTKRGQDVALRCDPISGHVSLYWYRQALGQGPEFLTYFNYEAQQDKSGLPNDRFSAERPEGSISTLTIQRTEQRDSAMYRCASSPTRTGEQFFGPGTRLTVL.

The J gene is TRBJ2-1, the V gene TRBV7-9; TRBD1 matches at 7 bases. Germline trimming cut 10 bases from V and 7 bases from J; bases unmatched to any gene: 10. This CDR3 has 13 amino acids. Germline CDR1 is SEHNR and CDR2 is FQNEAQ (reference sequence). CDR3 in DNA: TGTGCCATAACAGGGGTAAACGTTAATGAGCAGTTCTTC. It yields the protein CAITGVNVNEQFF.

The CDR3 loop is CASRGQRNTEAFF. DNA for the CDR3: TGTGCCAGCAGGGGACAGAGGAACACTGAAGCTTTCTTT. The chain joins TRBV2 to TRBJ1-1, with 7 bases that match TRBD1. CDR3 length: 13 amino acids. CDR1 and CDR2 (germline): SNHLY, FYNNEI. The V segment lost 6 bases and the J segment 1 base; nucleotides outside the gene matches: 2.

The chain is built from TRBV6-6 and TRBJ1-6, with 11 bases lining up with TRBD1. Germline-derived CDR1 and CDR2 are MNHNY and SVGAGI (reference sequence). V shed 6 bases, J shed 5 bases, and the junction held 3 bases outside the gene matches. CDR3 size: 15 residues. The CDR3 sequence: CASRWDRGNNSPLHF. The CDR3 DNA follows: TGTGCCAGCAGATGGGACAGGGGGAATAATTCACCCCTCCACTTT.